Each of the 19 T cell receptor beta chains below was sequenced from the same sample in a study of cytomegalovirus exposure and HLA in healthy donors (dated by TCRdb to 2016 to 2017). The method behind the library was the immunoSEQ multiplex PCR assay. For the multiplex PCR, a mixture combining 60 forward primers for TCR Vbeta segments and 13 reverse primers for TCR Jbeta segments was used. TCRdb limited this immuneACCESS table to in-frame rearrangements with V and J called. A share of clones is missing; checked studies link under half to unresolved V genes, and the rest is unexplained. The sample contains 200,000 to 250,000 clones, 82% of them found a single time. The ten biggest clones cover 2.7% of the sample. Material for sequencing was PBMCs. These receptors came from a woman in her thirties or forties in good health and CMV-seronegative.

This clone was recorded a few times. The chain uses TRBV30 and TRBJ2-7; D uncertain. Per the germline V gene, CDR1 is GTSNPN and CDR2 is SVGIG (reference sequence). V lost 3 bases, J lost 0 bases, and 15 bases lay in between. The CDR3 runs to 15 residues. CDR3 residues: CAWRQTVPSSYEQYF. DNA for the CDR3: TGTGCCTGGAGACAGACGGTTCCAAGCTCCTACGAGCAGTACTTC.

The chain combines TRBV7-9 with TRBJ2-3; D possibly corresponds to TRBD1 (6 bases). The V gene lost 4 bases and the J gene lost 0 bases, with 17 bases spanning the gap. The CDR3 consists of 17 residues. Germline V gene lookup returns CDR1 SEHNR and CDR2 FQNEAQ (reference sequence). This CDR3 reads CASSSRDTVSSTDTQYF. CDR3 DNA sequence: TGTGCCAGCAGCTCCCGGGACACCGTATCTAGCACAGATACGCAGTATTTT.

The chain employs TRBV28 and TRBJ2-4; D uncertain. This CDR3 has 13 residues. Trimming removed 7 bases at V and 0 bases at J, with 7 bases between. CDR1 MDHEN and CDR2 SYDVKM come from the germline V gene. The CDR3 bases are TGTGCCAGCACAACTCTAGCCAAAAACATTCAGTACTTC. This codes for CASTTLAKNIQYF.

This clone was recorded only once. The V call is TRBV2, the J call TRBJ2-7; D is perhaps TRBD1 (5 bases). CDR3 length equals 15 residues. V was shortened by 4 bases and J by 2 bases, with 15 bases between the two germline ends. Per germline, CDR1 SNHLY and CDR2 FYNNEI. CDR3: CASSVGRAPTYEQYF. CDR3 nucleotide sequence: TGTGCCAGCAGTGTGGGCAGGGCTCCTACCTACGAGCAGTACTTC.

V usage is TRBV27 and J usage is TRBJ1-4, with 9 bases aligning to TRBD1. Germline values: CDR1 MNHEY, CDR2 SMNVEV (reference sequence). Trimming cost V 6 bases and J 5 bases; bases outside gene matches: 4. The CDR3 extends over 14 amino acids. The CDR3: CASSSGTGNEKLFF. In DNA, the CDR3 is TGTGCCAGCAGCTCGGGGACAGGGAATGAAAAACTGTTTTTT.

The V and J genes are TRBV11-2 and TRBJ1-4, with D unclear. The V end lost 5 bases, the J end lost 2 bases, and 9 bases lay between the germline ends. Germline assignment: CDR1 SGHAT and CDR2 FQNNGV. This CDR3 has 14 residues. The CDR3 region has the DNA TGTGCCAGCAGCCGGAGTGGGACTAATGAAAAACTGTTTTTT. Translation: CASSRSGTNEKLFF.

Concerning this clone itself: Mismatch with germline at one junction end may stem from a read error. The genes are TRBV27 and TRBJ1-5; 9 bases fit TRBD1. Per the germline V gene, CDR1 is MNHEY and CDR2 is SMNVEV (reference sequence). The CDR3 is 19 amino acids. CDR3 protein: CASSLSLRAGQGRNQPQHF. The CDR3 DNA is TGTGCCAGCAGTCTATCCCTCCGGGCGGGACAGGGACGCAATCAGCCCCAGCATTTT.

The genes are TRBV5-1 and TRBJ1-2; the D gene is possibly TRBD1 (6 bases). V lost 3 bases and J 8 bases, leaving 23 bases between the germline ends. This CDR3 has 16 amino acids. The germline V gene has CDR1 SGHRS and CDR2 YFSETQ. The CDR3 nucleotides are TGCGCCAGCAGCTCTGTACAGGGATGGACGGTATTAGGCTACACCTTC. This codes for CASSSVQGWTVLGYTF.

Comment on this clone: Sequence at one end of the junction differs from germline and may be a read error. The V and J genes are TRBV7-9 and TRBJ2-2; 9 bases are shared with TRBD1. This CDR3 has 18 residues. Per germline, CDR1 SEHNR and CDR2 FQNEAQ (reference sequence). The CDR3 DNA reads as TGTTCCAGCAGCTCTAACCTCCGGGGACAGGGAAGCACCGGGGAGCTGTTTTTT. Translation gives CSSSSNLRGQGSTGELFF.

This clone has more than one count but fewer than ten. The rearrangement uses TRBV27 and TRBJ2-1, with D maybe TRBD1 (5 bases). The CDR3 covers 14 residues. V was clipped by 2 bases and J by 5 bases, with 10 bases between them. Germline CDR1 MNHEY, CDR2 SMNVEV (reference sequence). The CDR3 DNA reads as TGTGCCAGCAGTTTAGGGGCAACCCACAATGAGCAGTTCTTC. Translated: CASSLGATHNEQFF.

The V and J genes are TRBV10-3 and TRBJ1-1; D is ambiguous. The length of the CDR3 is 12 residues. V was trimmed by 5 bases and J by 1 base, leaving 5 bases between them. Germline V CDR1 and CDR2: ENHRY, SYGVKD. The CDR3 bases are TGTGCCATCAGTTACAAGAACACTGAAGCTTTCTTT. Translating it yields CAISYKNTEAFF.

The chain combines TRBV30 with TRBJ2-3, with 13 bases fitting TRBD2. J gave up 7 bases and V 0 bases, and 4 bases lay outside the gene matches. This CDR3 comprises 15 residues. Germline V gene data show CDR1 as GTSNPN and CDR2 as SVGIG (reference sequence). In DNA form, the CDR3 reads TGTGCCTGGAGTGTACTACTAGCGGGAGGGCATACGCAGTATTTT. Amino acids: CAWSVLLAGGHTQYF. Looking up the rest from reference TRBV30 and TRBJ2-3 gives the full variable domain: SQTIHQWPATLVQPVGSPLSLECTVEGTSNPNLYWYRQAAGRGLQLLFYSVGIGQISSEVPQNLSASRPQDRQFILSSKKLLLSDSGFYLCAWSVLLAGGHTQYFGPGTRLTVL.

V gene TRBV11-3 combines with J gene TRBJ2-1; TRBD2 matches 9 bases. The V segment lost 4 bases and the J segment 4 bases; nucleotides outside the gene matches: 5. The CDR3 covers 15 residues. The V gene's germline CDR1 is SGHNT and CDR2 YENEEA. Here the CDR3 DNA reads TGTGCCAGCAGCTCATCGACTAGCGGATACAATGAGCAGTTCTTC. This translates into CASSSSTSGYNEQFF. Variable domain in full (rest from reference TRBV11-3 and TRBJ2-1): EAGVVQSPRYKIIEKKQPVAFWCNPISGHNTLYWYLQNLGQGPELLIRYENEEAVDDSQLPKDRFSAERLKGVDSTLKIQPAELGDSAVYLCASSSSTSGYNEQFFGPGTRLTVL.

The chain joins TRBV13 to TRBJ1-2, with 9 bases lining up with TRBD1. CDR1 PRHDT and CDR2 FYEKMQ come from the germline V gene (reference sequence). The junction had 17 bases not matched to a gene; V was cut back by 5 bases and J by 7 bases. The CDR3 sequence is 17 residues long. In DNA form, the CDR3 reads TGTGCCAGCAGCAGGCCACCCACGGGACAGGGTAGTGGTGGCTACACCTTC. Protein sequence: CASSRPPTGQGSGGYTF.

Only one count was recorded for this clone. V gene TRBV28 combines with J gene TRBJ1-1; 10 nucleotides agree with TRBD1. The CDR3 runs 16 residues. The V gene's germline CDR1 is MDHEN and CDR2 SYDVKM. The V segment lost 5 bases and the J segment 6 bases; nucleotides outside the gene matches: 12. The CDR3 region has the DNA TGTGCCAGCAGTCTCTGGGACAGGGGATCCGTCTCTGAAGCTTTCTTT. This codes for CASSLWDRGSVSEAFF.

The rearrangement links TRBV9 to TRBJ1-2; a weak D match, TRBD1 (6 bases). This CDR3 is built from 11 residues. V was shortened by 6 bases and J by 8 bases, with 11 bases between the two germline ends. Germline CDR1 is SGDLS and CDR2 is YYNGEE. The CDR3 loop is CASKGGGGYTF. CDR3 DNA: TGTGCCAGCAAAGGGGGTGGCGGCTACACCTTC.

V usage is TRBV18 and J usage is TRBJ2-7; the D gene is possibly TRBD1 (6 bases). CDR3 length: 15 amino acids. The V gene's germline CDR1 is KGHSH and CDR2 LQKENI. V lost 5 bases and J 2 bases, leaving 16 bases between the germline ends. The CDR3 coding sequence is TGTGCCAGCTCAAGCGGAGTGGGGGCAACCTACGAGCAGTACTTC. This encodes CASSSGVGATYEQYF.

The chain has TRBV19 and TRBJ1-4; tentative D call: TRBD1 (5 bases). Trimming took 5 bases from V and 0 from J, leaving 25 bases between them. The CDR3 covers 20 residues. Germline CDR1 is LNHDA and CDR2 is SQIVND (reference sequence). In DNA, the CDR3 is TGTGCCAGTAGTCCCTGGACGGTGGGGCCCTCTCCTGCAACTAATGAAAAACTGTTTTTT. Protein: CASSPWTVGPSPATNEKLFF. Variable domain in full (rest from reference TRBV19 and TRBJ1-4): DGGITQSPKYLFRKEGQNVTLSCEQNLNHDAMYWYRQDPGQGLRLIYYSQIVNDFQKGDIAEGYSVSREKKESFPLTVTSAQKNPTAFYLCASSPWTVGPSPATNEKLFFGSGTQLSVL.

This chain links TRBV4-1 with TRBJ2-7, with 8 bases matching TRBD1. CDR1 and CDR2 from the germline V gene are MGHRA and YSYEKL. This CDR3 has 15 residues. The V and J ends lost 2 bases and 1 base, in that order; junction bases with no gene match: 4. This chain's CDR3 is CASSQSYRGSYEQYF. DNA of the CDR3: TGCGCCAGCAGCCAATCATACAGGGGGTCCTACGAGCAGTACTTC.